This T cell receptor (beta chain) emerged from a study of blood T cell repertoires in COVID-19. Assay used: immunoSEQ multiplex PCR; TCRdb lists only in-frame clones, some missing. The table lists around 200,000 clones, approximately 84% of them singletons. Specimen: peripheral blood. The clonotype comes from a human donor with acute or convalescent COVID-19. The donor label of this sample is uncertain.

CDR3 in amino acids: CASSNSQGAYEQYF. CDR3 nucleotide sequence: TGTGCCAGCAGCAATTCACAGGGGGCGTACGAGCAGTACTTC. The chain links TRBV21-1 to TRBJ2-7; TRBD1 reflects the table's D call only, with no check against the DNA. TRBV21-1 is a listed pseudogene. This CDR3 is built from 14 residues.